This section outlines one T cell receptor (beta chain) sequence together with its context. What it binds is unknown. The method was immunoSEQ multiplex PCR; TCRdb's version includes in-frame clones alone and lacks a portion of them. The table shows about 94,000 clones, with 85% occurring only once. This sample stems from a study of T cell responses to AZD1222 COVID-19 vaccine. CDR1 SGHDN and CDR2 FVKESK come from the germline V gene. Trimming pared 4 bases from V and 7 bases from J, leaving 4 bases between. The length of the CDR3 is 11 residues. Overall study results and limits: Donors were largely white British and mainly female; clonal diversity was possibly underestimated. Spike-specific TCR breadth and depth were elevated following two AZD1222 doses.

The source material was peripheral blood, sampled 28 days after the second AZD1222 dose. This sequence was found in an adult who received the AZD1222 COVID-19 vaccine. The chain has TRBV14 and TRBJ2-2; D is unclear. CDR3 DNA: TGTGCCAGCAGCCCGGGCGGGGAGCTGTTTTTT. It yields the protein CASSPGGELFF.